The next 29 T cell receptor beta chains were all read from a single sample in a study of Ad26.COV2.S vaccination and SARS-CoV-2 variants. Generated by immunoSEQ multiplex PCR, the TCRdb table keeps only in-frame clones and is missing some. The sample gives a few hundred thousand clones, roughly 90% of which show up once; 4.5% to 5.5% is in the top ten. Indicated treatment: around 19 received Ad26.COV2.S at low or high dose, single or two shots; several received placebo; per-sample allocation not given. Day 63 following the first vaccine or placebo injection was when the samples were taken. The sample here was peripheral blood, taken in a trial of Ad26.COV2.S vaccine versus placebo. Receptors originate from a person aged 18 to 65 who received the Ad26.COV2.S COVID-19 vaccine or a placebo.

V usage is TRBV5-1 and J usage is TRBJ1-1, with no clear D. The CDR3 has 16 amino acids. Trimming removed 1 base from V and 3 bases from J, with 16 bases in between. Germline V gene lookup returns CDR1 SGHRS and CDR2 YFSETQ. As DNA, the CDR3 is TGCGCCAGCAGCTTGATAATTGGTTTTGGGGACACTGAAGCTTTCTTT. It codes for CASSLIIGFGDTEAFF.

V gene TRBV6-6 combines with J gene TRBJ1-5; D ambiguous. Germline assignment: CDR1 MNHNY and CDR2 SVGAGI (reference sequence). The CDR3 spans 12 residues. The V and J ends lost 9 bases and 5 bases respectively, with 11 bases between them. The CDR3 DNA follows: TGTGCCAGTAAACTTGGGGATCAGCCCCAGCATTTT. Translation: CASKLGDQPQHF.

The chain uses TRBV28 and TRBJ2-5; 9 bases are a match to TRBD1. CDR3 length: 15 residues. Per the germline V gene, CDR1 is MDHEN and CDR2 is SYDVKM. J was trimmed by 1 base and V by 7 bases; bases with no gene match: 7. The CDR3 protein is CASTGDRVSQETQYF. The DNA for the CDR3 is TGTGCCAGCACAGGGGACAGGGTTTCCCAAGAGACCCAGTACTTC.

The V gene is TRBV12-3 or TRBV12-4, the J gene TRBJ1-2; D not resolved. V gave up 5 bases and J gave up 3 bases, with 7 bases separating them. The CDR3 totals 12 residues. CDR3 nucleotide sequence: TGTGCCAGCAGTATTCGGGACTATGGCTACACCTTC. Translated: CASSIRDYGYTF.

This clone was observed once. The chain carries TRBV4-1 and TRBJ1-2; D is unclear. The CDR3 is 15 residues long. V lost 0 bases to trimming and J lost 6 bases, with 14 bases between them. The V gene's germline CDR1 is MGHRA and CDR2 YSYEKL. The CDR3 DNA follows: TGCGCCAGCAGCCAAGAAGGTGGTCCGAGCGATGGCTACACCTTC. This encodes CASSQEGGPSDGYTF.

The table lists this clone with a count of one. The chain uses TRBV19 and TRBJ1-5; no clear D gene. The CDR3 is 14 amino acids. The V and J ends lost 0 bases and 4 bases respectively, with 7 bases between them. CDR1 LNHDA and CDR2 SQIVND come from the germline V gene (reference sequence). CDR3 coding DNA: TGTGCCAGTAGTATAGAGTCTGGTAATCAGCCCCAGCATTTT. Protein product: CASSIESGNQPQHF.

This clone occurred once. The CDR3 DNA sequence: TGCAGCGTTGAACCCCGTCTGACGCGGAACACTGAAGCTTTCTTT. Translation gives CSVEPRLTRNTEAFF. V and J are TRBV29-1 and TRBJ1-1; D unresolved. This CDR3 spans 15 amino acids. Germline CDR1 reads SQVTM; CDR2 reads ANQGSEA. V lost 2 bases to trimming and J lost 1 base, with 14 bases between them. The variable domain in full, with the rest retrieved from reference TRBV29-1 and TRBJ1-1, is SAVISQKPSRDICQRGTSLTIQCQVDSQVTMMFWYRQQPGQSLTLIATANQGSEATYESGFVIDKFPISRPNLTFSTLTVSNMSPEDSSIYLCSVEPRLTRNTEAFFGQGTRLTVV.

For the CDR3, the DNA is TGTGCCAGCAGTCCTAGCCACGAGCAGTACTTC. It translates to CASSPSHEQYF. The J gene is TRBJ2-7, the V gene TRBV12-3 or TRBV12-4; D might be TRBD2 (5 bases). V was pared by 5 bases and J by 5 bases, with 7 bases between. The length of the CDR3 is 11 residues.

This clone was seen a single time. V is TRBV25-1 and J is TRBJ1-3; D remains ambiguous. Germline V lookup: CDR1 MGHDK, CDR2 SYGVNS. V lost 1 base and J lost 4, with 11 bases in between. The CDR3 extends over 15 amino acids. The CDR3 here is CASSESTLGGNTIYF. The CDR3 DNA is TGTGCCAGCAGTGAATCTACACTGGGAGGAAACACCATATATTTT.

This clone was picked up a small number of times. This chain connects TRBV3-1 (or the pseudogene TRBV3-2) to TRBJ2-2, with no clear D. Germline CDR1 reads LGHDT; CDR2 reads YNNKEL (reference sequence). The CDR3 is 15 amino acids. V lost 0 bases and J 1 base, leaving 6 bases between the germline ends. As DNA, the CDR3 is TGTGCCAGCAGCCAAGAGACATGGAACACCGGGGAGCTGTTTTTT. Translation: CASSQETWNTGELFF.

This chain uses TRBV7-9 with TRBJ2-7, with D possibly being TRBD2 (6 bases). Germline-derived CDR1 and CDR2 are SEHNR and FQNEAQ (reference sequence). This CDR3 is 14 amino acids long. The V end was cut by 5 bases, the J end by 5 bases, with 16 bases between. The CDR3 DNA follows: TGTGCCAGCAGCCCCCGGGACTTGAGACACGAGCAGTACGTC. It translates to CASSPRDLRHEQYV.

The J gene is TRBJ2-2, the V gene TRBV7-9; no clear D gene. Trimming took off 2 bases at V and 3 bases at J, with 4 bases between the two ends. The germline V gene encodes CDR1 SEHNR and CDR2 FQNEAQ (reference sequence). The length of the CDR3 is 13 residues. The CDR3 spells CASSLMDTGELFF. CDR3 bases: TGTGCCAGCAGCTTAATGGACACCGGGGAGCTGTTTTTT. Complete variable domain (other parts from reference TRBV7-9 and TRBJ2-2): DTGVSQNPRHKITKRGQNVTFRCDPISEHNRLYWYRQTLGQGPEFLTYFQNEAQLEKSRLLSDRFSAERPKGSFSTLEIQRTEQGDSAMYLCASSLMDTGELFFGEGSRLTVL.

CDR3 in DNA: TGCGCCAGCAGCTCAGGGGGCCCATACAATGAGCAGTTCTTC. Protein product: CASSSGGPYNEQFF. The rearrangement joins TRBV5-1 to TRBJ2-1; 8 bases match TRBD1. The trim removed 3 bases at V and 4 bases at J, leaving 3 bases unmatched. This CDR3 comprises 14 residues. Germline V gene sequence: CDR1 SGHRS, CDR2 YFSETQ.

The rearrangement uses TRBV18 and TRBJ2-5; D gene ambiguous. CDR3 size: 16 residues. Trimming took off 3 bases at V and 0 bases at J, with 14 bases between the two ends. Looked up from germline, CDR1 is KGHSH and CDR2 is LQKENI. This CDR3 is CASSPFWIGYQETQYF. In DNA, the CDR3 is TGTGCCAGCTCACCCTTTTGGATCGGGTACCAAGAGACCCAGTACTTC. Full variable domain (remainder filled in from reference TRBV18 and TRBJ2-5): NAGVMQNPRHLVRRRGQEARLRCSPMKGHSHVYWYRQLPEEGLKFMVYLQKENIIDESGMPKERFSAEFPKEGPSILRIQQVVRGDSAAYFCASSPFWIGYQETQYFGPGTRLLVL.

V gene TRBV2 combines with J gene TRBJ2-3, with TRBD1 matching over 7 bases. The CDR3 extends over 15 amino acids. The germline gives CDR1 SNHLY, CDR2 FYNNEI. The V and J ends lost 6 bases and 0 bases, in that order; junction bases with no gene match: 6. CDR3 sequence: CASSPGTASTDTQYF. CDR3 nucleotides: TGTGCCAGCAGCCCCGGGACAGCCAGCACAGATACGCAGTATTTT.

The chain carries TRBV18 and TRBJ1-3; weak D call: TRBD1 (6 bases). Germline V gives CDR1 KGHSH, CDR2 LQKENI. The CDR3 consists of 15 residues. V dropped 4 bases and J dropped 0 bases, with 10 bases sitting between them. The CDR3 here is CASSRQDSSGNTIYF. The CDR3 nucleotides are TGTGCCAGCTCACGACAGGATTCCTCTGGAAACACCATATATTTT.

CDR3 sequence: CASSVRAGLNTEAFF. The CDR3 region has the DNA TGTGCCAGCAGCGTAAGGGCAGGGCTGAACACTGAAGCTTTCTTT. This chain connects TRBV9 to TRBJ1-1; tentative D call: TRBD1 (5 bases). The length of the CDR3 is 15 residues. Germline CDR1 and CDR2: SGDLS and YYNGEE. V lost 1 base, J lost 0 bases, and 10 bases lay in between.

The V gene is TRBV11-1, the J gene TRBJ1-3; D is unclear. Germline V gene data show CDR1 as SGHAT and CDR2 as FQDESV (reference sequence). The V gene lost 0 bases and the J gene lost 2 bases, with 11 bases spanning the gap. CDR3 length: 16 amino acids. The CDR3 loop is CASSLANPTTGNTIYF. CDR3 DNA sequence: TGTGCCAGCAGCTTAGCGAATCCTACAACTGGAAACACCATATATTTT.

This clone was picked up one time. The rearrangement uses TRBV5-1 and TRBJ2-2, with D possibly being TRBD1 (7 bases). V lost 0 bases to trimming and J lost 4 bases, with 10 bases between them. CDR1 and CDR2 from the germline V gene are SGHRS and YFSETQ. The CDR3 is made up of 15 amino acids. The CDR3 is CASSLGQGGTGELFF. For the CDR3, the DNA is TGCGCCAGCAGCTTGGGACAGGGAGGCACCGGGGAGCTGTTTTTT.

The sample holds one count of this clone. CDR3 region: CASSLKRGQLTITSTDTQYF. CDR3 sequence (DNA): TGTGCCAGCAGTCTCAAACGGGGACAGCTAACGATAACTAGCACAGATACGCAGTATTTT. V and J are TRBV27 and TRBJ2-3; TRBD1 aligns across 7 bases. V gave up 5 bases and J gave up 0 bases; unmatched junction bases: 20. Germline V gene sequence: CDR1 MNHEY, CDR2 SMNVEV (reference sequence). This CDR3 has 20 residues.

CDR3 DNA sequence: TGTGCCAGCAGCTGGTGGGCAAATAGCAATCAGCCCCAGCATTTT. Translated: CASSWWANSNQPQHF. V and J are TRBV5-6 and TRBJ1-5; D ambiguous. The CDR3 consists of 15 residues. Looked up from germline, CDR1 is SGHDT and CDR2 is YYEEEE. V lost 3 bases to trimming and J lost 0 bases, with 10 bases between them.

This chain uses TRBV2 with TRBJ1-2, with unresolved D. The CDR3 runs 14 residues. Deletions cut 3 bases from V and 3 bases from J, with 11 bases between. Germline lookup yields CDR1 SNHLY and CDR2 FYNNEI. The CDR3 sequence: CASSEEIWDYGYTF. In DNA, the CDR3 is TGTGCCAGCAGTGAGGAGATTTGGGACTATGGCTACACCTTC.

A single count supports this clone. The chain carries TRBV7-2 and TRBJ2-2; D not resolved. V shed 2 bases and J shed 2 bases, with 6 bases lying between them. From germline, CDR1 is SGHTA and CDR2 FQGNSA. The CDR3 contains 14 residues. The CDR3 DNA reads TGTGCCAGCAGCTTACCCGGCAACACCGGGGAGCTGTTTTTT. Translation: CASSLPGNTGELFF.

The chain's CDR3 is CASSPLDNNEQFF. The CDR3 DNA sequence: TGTGCCAGCTCACCCTTAGATAACAATGAGCAGTTCTTC. V is TRBV18 and J is TRBJ2-1; the D is unclear. CDR1 and CDR2 (germline): KGHSH, LQKENI. Trimming shortened V by 3 bases and J by 5 bases, and 8 bases separated the two germline ends. The CDR3 sequence is 13 residues long.

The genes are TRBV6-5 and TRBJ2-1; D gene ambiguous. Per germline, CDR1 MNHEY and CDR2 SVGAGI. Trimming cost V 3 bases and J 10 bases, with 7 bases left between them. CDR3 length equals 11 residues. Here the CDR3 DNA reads TGTGCCAGCAGTTATTCAAACGAGCAGTTCTTC. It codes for CASSYSNEQFF.

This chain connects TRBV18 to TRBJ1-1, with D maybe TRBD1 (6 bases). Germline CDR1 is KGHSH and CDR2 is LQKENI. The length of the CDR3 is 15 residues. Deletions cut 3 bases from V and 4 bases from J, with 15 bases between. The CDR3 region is CASSPLLSGVTEAFF. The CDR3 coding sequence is TGTGCCAGCTCACCCTTGTTGTCAGGGGTCACTGAAGCTTTCTTT.

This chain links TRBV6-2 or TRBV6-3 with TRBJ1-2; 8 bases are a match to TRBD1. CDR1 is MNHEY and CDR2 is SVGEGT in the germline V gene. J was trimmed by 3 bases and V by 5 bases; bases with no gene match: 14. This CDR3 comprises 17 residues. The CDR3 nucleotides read TGTGCCAGCAGTCGCCCGACAGGGGACCTCGGACACTATGGCTACACCTTC. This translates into CASSRPTGDLGHYGYTF.

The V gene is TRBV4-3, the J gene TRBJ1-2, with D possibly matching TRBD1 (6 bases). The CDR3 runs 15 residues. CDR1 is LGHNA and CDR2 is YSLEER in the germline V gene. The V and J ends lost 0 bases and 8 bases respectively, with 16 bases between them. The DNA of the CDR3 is TGCGCCAGCAGCCAAGATATAGTGGGGGCGAGCGGCTACACCTTC. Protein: CASSQDIVGASGYTF.

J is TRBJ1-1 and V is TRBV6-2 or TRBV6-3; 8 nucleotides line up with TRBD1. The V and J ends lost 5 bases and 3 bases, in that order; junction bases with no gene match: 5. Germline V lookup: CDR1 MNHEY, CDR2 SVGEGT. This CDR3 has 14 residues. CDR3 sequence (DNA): TGTGCCAGCAGTACAGGGGGGCTGGACACTGAAGCTTTCTTT. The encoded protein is CASSTGGLDTEAFF.